This T cell receptor beta chain was obtained from a study of long-term antiretroviral therapy in people with HIV. Researchers ran immunoSEQ v3.0 at survey level. Each sample had sequencing targeting 40,000-50,000 T-cell genomes. Measured with immunoSEQ multiplex PCR; TCRdb has only the in-frame clones, and not every one. The sample has some 16,000 clones, about 88% seen once. The United States was where all participants with HIV were treated. This CDR3 spans 14 amino acids. CDR1 and CDR2 (germline): LNHDA, SQIVND (reference sequence). Trimming removed 5 bases at V and 1 base at J, with 11 bases between.

The V gene is TRBV19, the J gene TRBJ1-1; D is perhaps TRBD1 (6 bases). The sequencing used unsorted PBMCs, collected 0.5 years after starting antiretroviral therapy. The sequence was collected from a woman in her thirties or forties with HIV. This CDR3 is CASSSDRPNTEAFF. The CDR3 DNA is TGTGCCAGTAGTTCGGACAGACCGAACACTGAAGCTTTCTTT.